This T cell receptor (beta chain) was recorded in a study of vaccination effects on CD4 cells after COVID-19. CDR1 is KGHSH and CDR2 is LQKENI in the germline V gene. The CDR3 covers 16 residues. The V segment lost 5 bases and the J segment 6 bases; nucleotides outside the gene matches: 16. Before sequencing, viral peptide pools were used by the ViraFEST assay to expand antigen-specific CD4+ T cells. Following a roughly 10-day culture, CD4+ T cells were purified. All participants had two doses of either the BNT162b2 or mRNA-1273 vaccine. This table comes from immunoSEQ multiplex PCR, and its TCRdb copy is limited to in-frame clones, with some not included. The sample contains nearly 30,000 clones, 70% to 75% of which appear only once. A note on this clone: Its antigen is currently unknown.

V and J are TRBV18 and TRBJ2-7; 7 bases align to TRBD2. The sequence was collected from a human donor who received a COVID-19 vaccine. The sample consisted of CD4+ T cells from PBMCs cultured with HCoV-229E spike peptides, taken after COVID-19 vaccination. This chain's CDR3 is CASSNKGTTQTSEQYF. The DNA for the CDR3 is TGTGCCAGCTCAAATAAAGGGACTACCCAAACCTCCGAGCAGTACTTC. Variable domain in full (rest from reference TRBV18 and TRBJ2-7): NAGVMQNPRHLVRRRGQEARLRCSPMKGHSHVYWYRQLPEEGLKFMVYLQKENIIDESGMPKERFSAEFPKEGPSILRIQQVVRGDSAAYFCASSNKGTTQTSEQYFGPGTRLTVT.